This TCR beta chain was sequenced during a study of control samples from healthy donors and cancer patients (TCRdb year 2020). The germline V gene (reference sequence) sets CDR1 to MNHEY and CDR2 to SMNVEV. From its cysteine to its phenylalanine, the CDR3 spans 14 amino acids. The DNA shown is the 42-base CDR3, in frame from base 1. V and J are truncated by 5 bases and 1 base respectively, leaving an intervening sequence of 11 bases. Details on this clone: Its antigen is currently not known. No much larger clone exists at a distance of one base, and base qualities are not known.

Libraries were prepared through the immunoSEQ multiplex PCR assay. The clones in this table, taken by TCRdb from immuneACCESS, are in-frame only. Not every clone is retained; where verified, under half of the shortfall comes from an unresolved V gene, and the cause of the rest is unknown. Here the sample has around 180,000 clones; 94% occur a single time. The ten largest clones add up to more than 1.1% of the sample. The specimen was blood. The TCR comes from a young woman in good health. Here the chain combines TRBV27 and TRBJ2-5; the D gene is not confidently resolved. The CDR3 protein sequence reads: CASSDYYGQETQYF. The DNA sequence is TGTGCCAGCAGTGATTATTATGGCCAAGAGACCCAGTACTTC.